Given below is one T cell receptor (beta chain) in context. This record comes from a study of blood T cell repertoires in COVID-19. Study in general: Both acute and convalescent COVID-19 samples were obtained from the United States, Italy and Spain. Nucleic acid was either cDNA or gDNA, and it came from T cells, B-cell-depleted T cells, or PBMCs.

The germline gives CDR1 SEHNR, CDR2 FQNEAQ (reference sequence). V was pared by 1 base and J by 1 base, with 13 bases between. CDR3 length equals 16 residues. In the original processing: Amplified reference gene primers provided the basis for estimating nucleated cell counts. Generated by immunoSEQ multiplex PCR, the TCRdb table keeps only in-frame clones and is missing some. The DNA gave D and trimming, while V, J and clone size come from that table. The sample contains about 310,000 clones, roughly 84% of which appear only once. The rearrangement links TRBV7-9 to TRBJ1-1; the D gene is possibly TRBD1 (5 bases). Sequenced: peripheral blood. The clonotype originates from a man aged 50 to 60 with active or convalescent COVID-19. The CDR3 spells CASSLGKTVANTEAFF. The DNA for the CDR3 is TGTGCCAGCAGCTTAGGCAAGACAGTTGCGAACACTGAAGCTTTCTTT. Based on the CDR3 plus reference TRBV7-9 and TRBJ1-1, the full variable domain is DTGVSQNPRHKITKRGQNVTFRCDPISEHNRLYWYRQTLGQGPEFLTYFQNEAQLEKSRLLSDRFSAERPKGSFSTLEIQRTEQGDSAMYLCASSLGKTVANTEAFFGQGTRLTVV.